Sequencing of this T cell receptor beta chain was carried out in a study of T cell responses to AZD1222 COVID-19 vaccine. Study summary: Pooled samples include second doses given at about 4 or 12 weeks.

Overall study results and limits: Among spike-specific TCRs, nearly half reportedly target unmutated variant regions. Elevations in Spike-specific TCR breadth and depth followed administration of two AZD1222 doses. Among the donors, most were white British and more were female, and clonal diversity was possibly underestimated.

TCRdb's table, derived via immunoSEQ multiplex PCR, lists solely in-frame clones and lacks some. Found here are more than 150,000 clones, about nine tenths of them singletons; the top ten hold 6.1%. V was trimmed by 2 bases and J by 8 bases, leaving 17 bases between them. Germline CDR1 SGHRS, CDR2 YFSETQ. The CDR3 runs 16 residues. Notes on this clone: Its target is unknown.

The sample was peripheral blood, taken on day 0 of AZD1222 vaccination. The J gene is TRBJ1-6, the V gene TRBV5-1, with D possibly being TRBD1 (5 bases). The TCR sequence derives from an adult in good health. CDR3 protein: CASSFPGSRADSPLHF. DNA for the CDR3: TGCGCCAGCAGCTTCCCCGGGAGCAGGGCTGATTCACCCCTCCACTTT.